This TCR beta chain was sequenced during a study of immune evolution from preneoplasia to lung adenocarcinoma. Trimming left V 5 bases short and J 7 bases short, with 12 bases between. CDR1 is SGHNT and CDR2 is YENEEA in the germline V gene. CDR3 size: 14 residues. Between the mid-2010s and the late 2010s, patients underwent resection in Japan or China. Two lung cancer pathologists independently confirmed each histologic diagnosis. Regarding this clone: The antigen remains undetermined.

General study findings and limits: Normal lung had the highest top T cell clone frequencies. Later-stage lesions seemingly showed higher T cell density and diversity than normal lung.

Profiling relied on immunoSEQ multiplex PCR, and the TCRdb table lists in-frame clones only, not all of them. The sample lists around 2,000 clones, around 74% occurring once. V and J are TRBV11-3 and TRBJ1-6; D not certain. The clonotype was recovered from a person in their sixties or seventies with lung adenocarcinoma. What was sequenced was FFPE adjacent normal lung tissue. The CDR3 sequence is CASSPGEGNSPLHF. The CDR3 DNA reads TGTGCCAGCAGCCCCGGGGAGGGCAATTCACCCCTCCACTTT.